Included here is one TCR beta chain sequence, with context. This sample is part of a study of T cell responses to AZD1222 COVID-19 vaccine. In germline, CDR1 is LGHDT, CDR2 YNNKEL (reference sequence). CDR3 size: 10 residues. Trimming took 0 bases from V and 7 from J, leaving 0 bases between them. The assay was immunoSEQ multiplex PCR, and TCRdb's table has in-frame clones only and misses some. The table lists approximately 110,000 clones, about 90% of them singletons. This specimen consisted of peripheral blood, obtained on day 0 of AZD1222 vaccination. The chain employs TRBV3-1 (or the pseudogene TRBV3-2) and TRBJ2-5; D remains ambiguous. The sequence derives from an adult in good health. CDR3 sequence (DNA): TGTGCCAGCAGCCAAGAGACCCAGTACTTC. Translation: CASSQETQYF.